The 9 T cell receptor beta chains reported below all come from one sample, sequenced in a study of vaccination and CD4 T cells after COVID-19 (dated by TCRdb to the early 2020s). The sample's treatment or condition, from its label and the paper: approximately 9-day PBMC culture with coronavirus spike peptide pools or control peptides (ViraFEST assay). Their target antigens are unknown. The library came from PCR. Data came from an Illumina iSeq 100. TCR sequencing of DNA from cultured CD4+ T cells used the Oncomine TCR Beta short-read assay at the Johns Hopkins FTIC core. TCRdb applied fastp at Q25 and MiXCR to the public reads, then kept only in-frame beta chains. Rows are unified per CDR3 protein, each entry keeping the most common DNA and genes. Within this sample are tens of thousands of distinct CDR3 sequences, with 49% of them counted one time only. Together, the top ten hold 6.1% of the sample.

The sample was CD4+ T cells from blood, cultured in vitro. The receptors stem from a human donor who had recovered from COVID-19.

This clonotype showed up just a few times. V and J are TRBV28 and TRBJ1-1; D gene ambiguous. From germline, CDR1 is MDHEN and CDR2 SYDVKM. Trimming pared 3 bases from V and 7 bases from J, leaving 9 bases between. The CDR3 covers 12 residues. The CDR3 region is CASSFAGSEAFF. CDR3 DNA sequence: TGTGCCAGCAGTTTTGCGGGGAGTGAAGCTTTCTTT.

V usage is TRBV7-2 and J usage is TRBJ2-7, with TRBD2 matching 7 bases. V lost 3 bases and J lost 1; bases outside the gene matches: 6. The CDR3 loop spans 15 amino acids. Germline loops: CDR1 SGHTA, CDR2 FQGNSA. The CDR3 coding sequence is TGTGCCAGCAGCTTGAGCGGGACTGAATCCTACGAGCAGTACTTC. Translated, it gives CASSLSGTESYEQYF.

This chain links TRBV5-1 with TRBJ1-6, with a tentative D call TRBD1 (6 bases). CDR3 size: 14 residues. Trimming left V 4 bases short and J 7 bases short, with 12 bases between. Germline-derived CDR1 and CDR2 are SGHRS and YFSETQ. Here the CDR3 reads CASSRTQGNSPLHF. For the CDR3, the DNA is TGCGCCAGCAGCCGGACTCAGGGGAATTCACCCCTCCACTTT.

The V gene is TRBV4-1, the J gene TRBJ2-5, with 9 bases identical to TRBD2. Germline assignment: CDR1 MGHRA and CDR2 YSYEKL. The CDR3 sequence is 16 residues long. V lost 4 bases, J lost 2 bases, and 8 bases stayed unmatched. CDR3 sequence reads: CASSPQERGVQETQYF. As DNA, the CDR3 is TGCGCCAGCAGCCCCCAGGAGCGGGGGGTGCAAGAGACCCAGTACTTC.

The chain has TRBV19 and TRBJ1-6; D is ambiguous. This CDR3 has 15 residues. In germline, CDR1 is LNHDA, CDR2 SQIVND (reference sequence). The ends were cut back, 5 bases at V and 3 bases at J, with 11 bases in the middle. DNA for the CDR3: TGTGCCAGTAGTGGTCGATACCACTATAATTCACCCCTCCACTTT. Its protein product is CASSGRYHYNSPLHF.

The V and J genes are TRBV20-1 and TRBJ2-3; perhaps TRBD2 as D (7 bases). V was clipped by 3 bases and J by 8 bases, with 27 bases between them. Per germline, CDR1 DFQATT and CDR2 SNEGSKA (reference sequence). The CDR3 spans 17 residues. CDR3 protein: CSASGGGSLLFGGTQYF. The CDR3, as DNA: TGCAGTGCTAGTGGGGGCGGGAGTCTGTTGTTTGGGGGTACGCAGTATTTT.

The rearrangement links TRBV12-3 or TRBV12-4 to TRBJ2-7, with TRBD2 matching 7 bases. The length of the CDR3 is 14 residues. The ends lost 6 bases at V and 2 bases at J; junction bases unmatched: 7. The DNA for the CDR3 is TGTGCCAGCAGCTCTAGCGGAGGCCCCTACGAGCAGTACTTC. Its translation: CASSSSGGPYEQYF.

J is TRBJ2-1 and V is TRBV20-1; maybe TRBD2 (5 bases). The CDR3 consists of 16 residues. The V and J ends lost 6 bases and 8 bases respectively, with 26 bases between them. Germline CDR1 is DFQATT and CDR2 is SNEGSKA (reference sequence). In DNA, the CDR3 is TGCAGTGCAAATCCCTACCTGAGGGCCGGCCAGGATGAGCAGTTCTTC. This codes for CSANPYLRAGQDEQFF.

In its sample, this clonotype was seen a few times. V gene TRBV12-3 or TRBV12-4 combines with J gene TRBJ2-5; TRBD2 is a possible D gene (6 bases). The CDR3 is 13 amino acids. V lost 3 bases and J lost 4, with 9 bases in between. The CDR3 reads CASSLGGAETQYF. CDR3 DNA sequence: TGTGCCAGCAGTTTGGGGGGAGCAGAGACCCAGTACTTC.